What follows describes a single TCR beta chain. TCRdb reanalyzed the 5' RACE reads and collapses them to one entry per CDR3 protein, without DNA. The sample totals over 100,000 distinct CDR3 sequences. These data are taken from a study of monozygotic twins with inflammatory bowel disease. This CDR3 has 13 amino acids. Germline CDR1 and CDR2: SGHAT and FQDESV (reference sequence). This receptor was identified in a human donor with ulcerative colitis or Crohn's disease, or a healthy co-twin of an affected twin (not recorded which). The chain has TRBV11-1 and TRBJ2-5. The sample taken for sequencing was blood. The chain's CDR3 is CASSFERRETQYF.